These 15 T cell receptor beta chains were all obtained from the same sample, sequenced in a study of blood T cells in healthy people across ages. Primed by a sample-barcoded 5' primer and a J-beta primer mix, a second PCR proceeded for 7 to 11 cycles. A single record per CDR3 protein comes from TCRdb applying MiXCR to the 5' RACE reads. The sample yields approximately 600,000 distinct CDR3 sequences, 58% seen once. The sample comprised blood. These receptors all stem from a man aged 55 to 70 in good health.

This clonotype was recorded only once. In DNA form, the CDR3 reads TGCGCCAGCAGACTGGGGACAGGGAAATACCATAACGAGCAGTACTTC. This encodes CASRLGTGKYHNEQYF. The V and J genes are TRBV5-1 and TRBJ2-4; TRBD1 agrees at 9 bases. The closer fit of TRBJ2-7 to the DNA end suggests the J call may be wrong. This CDR3 is 16 amino acids long. The germline V gene encodes CDR1 SGHRS and CDR2 YFSETQ.

The chain combines TRBV12-3 or TRBV12-4 with TRBJ2-1; the match to TRBD2 covers 11 bases. With V trimmed by 6 bases and J by 7 bases, 8 bases remained unmatched. This CDR3 comprises 15 residues. The CDR3 spells CASRSLAGGKNEQFF. CDR3 nucleotides: TGTGCCAGCAGATCTCTAGCGGGGGGCAAAAATGAGCAGTTCTTC.

V gene TRBV18 combines with J gene TRBJ2-5; 7 bases map to TRBD1. The CDR3 runs to 18 residues. Germline V gene sequence: CDR1 KGHSH, CDR2 LQKENI. The V segment lost 2 bases and the J segment 4 bases; nucleotides outside the gene matches: 16. The CDR3 sequence: CASSPFPPADRRRETQYF. The CDR3 DNA reads as TGTGCCAGCTCACCATTCCCCCCGGCGGACAGGAGGCGAGAGACCCAGTACTTC.

The chain recombines TRBV6-5 with TRBJ2-1; 10 bases are a match to TRBD2. V was clipped by 2 bases and J by 10 bases; unmatched bases: 5. The CDR3 length is 14 residues. The germline CDR1 and CDR2 sequences are MNHEY and SVGAGI. The DNA of the CDR3 is TGTGCCAGCAGTTACAGCGGGGGGGCTGGGGAGCAGTTCTTC. This translates into CASSYSGGAGEQFF.

This clonotype was seen only a few times. V and J are TRBV29-1 and TRBJ2-4; 7 bases match TRBD2. Germline CDR1 and CDR2: SQVTM and ANQGSEA. This CDR3 spans 12 amino acids. With 5 bases clipped from V and 7 bases from J, the junction kept 5 bases outside the gene matches. The DNA of the CDR3 is TGCAGCGTTAAGACTAGCCATAACATTCAGTACTTC. Amino acid sequence: CSVKTSHNIQYF.

This rearrangement joins TRBV6-5 to TRBJ2-1, with TRBD2 matching over 11 bases. Germline CDR1 is MNHEY and CDR2 is SVGAGI. This CDR3 has 15 residues. Trimming at V came to 8 bases and at J to 6 bases, leaving 9 bases not matched to a gene. CDR3: CASSGGLAGLNEQFF. The CDR3 region has the DNA TGTGCCAGCTCCGGAGGACTAGCGGGCCTCAATGAGCAGTTCTTC.

The CDR3 is CASSALGGRGETQYF. The DNA for the CDR3 is TGTGCCAGCAGTGCCCTGGGGGGTCGGGGGGAGACCCAGTACTTC. V is TRBV6-1 and J is TRBJ2-5, with D maybe TRBD2 (6 bases). The V end was cut by 4 bases, the J end by 5 bases, with 17 bases between. Germline loops: CDR1 MNHNS, CDR2 SASEGT. The CDR3 contains 15 residues.

The rearrangement links TRBV24-1 to TRBJ2-2; 11 bases match TRBD2. Germline lookup yields CDR1 KGHDR and CDR2 SFDVKD. V shed 9 bases, J shed 9 bases, and the junction held 8 bases outside the gene matches. This CDR3 region has 14 residues. The CDR3 spells CATGASGGTWELFF. CDR3 sequence (DNA): TGTGCCACCGGAGCTAGCGGGGGGACCTGGGAGCTGTTTTTT.

This clonotype has just one count. The gene calls are TRBV14 and TRBJ2-5; tentative D call: TRBD1 (8 bases). V was trimmed by 1 base and J by 6 bases, leaving 15 bases between them. The CDR3 consists of 15 residues. Germline lookup yields CDR1 SGHDN and CDR2 FVKESK. In DNA form, the CDR3 reads TGTGCCAGCAGCCAAGCACAGGGGGACTACAAGACCCAGTACTTC. Translating gives CASSQAQGDYKTQYF.

V and J are TRBV4-2 and TRBJ1-3; 10 nucleotides align to TRBD1. V trimming: 4 bases; J trimming: 1 base; junction bases outside the gene matches: 4. Looked up from germline, CDR1 is LGHNA and CDR2 is YNFKEQ. The CDR3 is 16 amino acids. CDR3 loop: CASSRWTGGSGNTIYF. CDR3 DNA: TGTGCCAGCAGCCGTTGGACAGGGGGGTCTGGAAACACCATATATTTT.

The CDR3 DNA sequence: TGCAGCGCTGGGACTGGGGCCCTTGAGACCCAGTACTTC. It codes for CSAGTGALETQYF. The chain combines TRBV29-1 with TRBJ2-5, with D tentatively TRBD2 (6 bases). Deletions cut 7 bases from V and 5 bases from J, with 17 bases between. The CDR3 length is 13 residues. In germline, CDR1 is SQVTM, CDR2 ANQGSEA.

The rearrangement links TRBV12-3 or TRBV12-4 to TRBJ1-4; tentatively, D is TRBD1 (5 bases). V was clipped by 3 bases and J by 0 bases, with 11 bases between them. The CDR3 contains 16 residues. The CDR3 DNA reads TGTGCCAGCAGTTTGGGCACAGGCGCAACTAATGAAAAACTGTTTTTT. As protein: CASSLGTGATNEKLFF.

V gene TRBV6-1 combines with J gene TRBJ1-4; 7 positions agree with TRBD1. CDR1 and CDR2 from the germline V gene are MNHNS and SASEGT. CDR3 length: 16 residues. Trimming removed 2 bases from V and 8 bases from J; junction bases left unmatched: 11. The CDR3 spells CASSERRASGGEKLFF. In DNA form, the CDR3 reads TGTGCCAGCAGTGAACGCCGAGCTTCAGGGGGAGAAAAACTGTTTTTT.

The chain recombines TRBV20-1 with TRBJ2-7, with TRBD1 identical over 9 bases. The trim removed 3 bases at V and 4 bases at J, leaving 7 bases unmatched. Germline CDR1 DFQATT, CDR2 SNEGSKA (reference sequence). The length of the CDR3 is 14 residues. The CDR3 DNA is TGCAGTGCTAGGGTCGGGACAGGGTTTTACGAGCAGTACTTC. Protein sequence: CSARVGTGFYEQYF.

The rearrangement links TRBV4-1 to TRBJ1-2; no clear D. CDR1 is MGHRA and CDR2 is YSYEKL in the germline V gene. With 1 base removed from V and 2 bases from J, the gap between germline ends came to 8 bases. This CDR3 has 14 residues. CDR3 DNA: TGCGCCAGCAGCCAAGTGTCCGGGAACTATGGCTACACCTTC. Amino acids: CASSQVSGNYGYTF.